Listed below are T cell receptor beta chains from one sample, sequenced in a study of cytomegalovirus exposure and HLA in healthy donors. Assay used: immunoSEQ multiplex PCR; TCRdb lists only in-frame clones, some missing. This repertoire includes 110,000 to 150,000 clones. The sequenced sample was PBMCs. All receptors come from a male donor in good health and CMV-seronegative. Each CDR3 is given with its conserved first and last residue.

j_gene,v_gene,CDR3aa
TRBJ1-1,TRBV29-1,CSVKGLGVEAFF
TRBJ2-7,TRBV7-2,CASSSYYEQYF
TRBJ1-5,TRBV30,CAWSLENQPQHF
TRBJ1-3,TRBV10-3,CAISSGAFGNTIYF
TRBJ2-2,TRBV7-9,CASSQDRSTGELFF
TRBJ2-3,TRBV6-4,CASSPQGDVDTQYF
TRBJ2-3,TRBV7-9,CASSSRAGLSLDTQYF
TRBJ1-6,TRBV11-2,CASSSYPDNSPLHF
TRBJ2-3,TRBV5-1,CASSLGGPPSTDTQYF
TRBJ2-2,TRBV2,CASVPGLAGWGTGELFF
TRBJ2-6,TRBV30,CAWSPSPGALPSGANVLTF
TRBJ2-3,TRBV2,CAINHGTTSSDTQYF
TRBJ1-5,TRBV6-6,CASRADHSNQPQHF
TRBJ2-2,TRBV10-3,CAISEQGQDGELFF
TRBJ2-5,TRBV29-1,CSVRDPGGGGETQYF
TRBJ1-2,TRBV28,CASSSYSRSNYGYTF
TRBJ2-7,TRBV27,CASSSAGGSSYEQYF
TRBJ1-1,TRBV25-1,CASSSGRDRGTEAFF
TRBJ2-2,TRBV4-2,CASSQDWSGNGGELFF
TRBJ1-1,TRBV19,CASRLGSPNTEAFF
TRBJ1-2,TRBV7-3,CASSLVCYTF
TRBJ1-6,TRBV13,CASSSTGFALSNSPLHF
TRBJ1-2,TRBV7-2,CASSPRSGQGAVGYTF
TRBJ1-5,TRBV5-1,CASSPGTEDQPQHF
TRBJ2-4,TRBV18,CASSSRDLGKNIQYF
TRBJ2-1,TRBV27,CASTVGRGGNNEQFF
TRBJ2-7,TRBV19,CASSIEYDRPWEQYF
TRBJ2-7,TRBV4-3,CASSQVPGETYEQYF
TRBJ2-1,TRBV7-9,CASSLGRTLGLAGDNEQFF
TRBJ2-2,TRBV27,CASMRAGTGELFF
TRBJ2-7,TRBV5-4,CASSLGSGYGGSYEQYF
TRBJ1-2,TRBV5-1,CASAPGQGVLYGYTF
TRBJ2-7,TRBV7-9,CASSPGQGPTAYEQYF
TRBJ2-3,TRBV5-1,CASSLDLGGQDYRYTQYF
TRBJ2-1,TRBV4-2,CASSQEAGASSYNEQFF
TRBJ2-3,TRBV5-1,CASSLFRGGAGDTQYF
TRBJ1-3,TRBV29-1,CSVDTNTPYGNTIYF
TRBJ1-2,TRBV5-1,CASSSGQGAVGYTF
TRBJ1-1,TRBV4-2,CASSHGPRNTEAFF
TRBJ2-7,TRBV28,CASSLQRGSRGSPYEQYF
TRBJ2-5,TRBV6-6,CASSYSRVQETQYF
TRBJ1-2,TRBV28,CASRITGQNYGYTF
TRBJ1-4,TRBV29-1,CSVRTGGLEKLFF
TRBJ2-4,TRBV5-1,CASGKSGQGNIQYF
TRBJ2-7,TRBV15,CATSNGNEQYF
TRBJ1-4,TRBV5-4,CASSTAQSEKLFF
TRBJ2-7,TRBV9,CASSAGHKGPYEQYF
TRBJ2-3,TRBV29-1,CSVEALAGSRTDTQYF
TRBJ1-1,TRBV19,CASSPREREGAFF
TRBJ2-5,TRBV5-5,CASSLEQGRTQYF
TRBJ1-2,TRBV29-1,CSVAGTGKLGYTF
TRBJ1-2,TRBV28,CASSPPGQPSIDYGYTF
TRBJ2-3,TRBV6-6,CASRDLGQGDTDTQYF
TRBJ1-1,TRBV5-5,CASSLTSNTEAFF
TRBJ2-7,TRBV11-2,CASSLEWGLYEQYF
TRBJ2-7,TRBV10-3,CAISESSGRNEQYF
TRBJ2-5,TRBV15,CATSAKAQVRETQYF
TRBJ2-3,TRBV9,CASSLTGLGLTDTQYF
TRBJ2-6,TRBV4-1,CASSPGTTGANVLTF